These T cell receptor beta chains were read from a single sample in a study of CD4 T cell repertoires in COVID-19. The data were produced by immunoSEQ multiplex PCR, yet TCRdb's version contains in-frame clones alone and is incomplete. The sample lists about 75,000 clones; around four fifths were seen once. The specimen was CD4+ T cells from peripheral blood, collected after recovery from COVID-19. The receptor set was obtained from a human donor who had COVID-19. CDR3s include the opening cysteine and the closing phenylalanine or tryptophan. A D gene is named only where the DNA matches it firmly. The size field is filled for only some rows; it gives once, few, many or a size class.

J gene | clone size | D gene | V gene | CDR3 DNA | CDR3 protein
TRBJ1-2 | . | . | TRBV19 | TGTGCCAGTAGTGTCCCGGGTGCCCCCTATGGCTACACCTTC | CASSVPGAPYGYTF
TRBJ2-1 | . | . | TRBV21-1 | TGTGCCAGCAGCAGGACGCCCGGGGATGAGCAGTTCTTC | CASSRTPGDEQFF
TRBJ2-5 | . | TRBD2 | TRBV6-4 | TGTGCCAGCAGTGAGGATAGCGGGGTGGAGACCCAGTACTTC | CASSEDSGVETQYF
TRBJ2-7 | . | . | TRBV7-9 | TGTGCCAGCAGCTTAGCTTCGCCGACCTACGAGCAGTACTTC | CASSLASPTYEQYF
TRBJ2-6 | . | . | TRBV19 | TGTGCCAGTAGTATGAGGCGGGGCTCTGGGGCCAACGTCCTGACTTTC | CASSMRRGSGANVLTF
TRBJ2-3 | once | TRBD2 | TRBV11-3 | TGTGCCAGCAGCTTAGGCCAGCGGGAGGTCACAGATACGCAGTATTTT | CASSLGQREVTDTQYF
TRBJ1-1 | . | . | TRBV15 | TGTGCCACCAGCTCCCTTAGGGGAGCTGTAACTATGAACACTGAAGCTTTCTTT | CATSSLRGAVTMNTEAFF
TRBJ1-5 | . | . | TRBV18 | TGTGCCAGCTCACCCCCAGGTAACAATCAGCCCCAGCATTTT | CASSPPGNNQPQHF
TRBJ2-3 | . | . | TRBV6-5 | TGTGCCAGCAGTTCGACGACAGATACGCAGTATTTT | CASSSTTDTQYF
TRBJ1-6 | few | TRBD1 | TRBV9 | TGTGCCAGCAGCCCCGGACAGGATAATTCACCCCTCCACTTT | CASSPGQDNSPLHF
TRBJ2-2 | . | TRBD2 | TRBV19 | TGTGCCAGTAGCCTCTTACTAGCGGGATGGGACACCGGGGAGCTGTTTTTT | CASSLLLAGWDTGELFF
TRBJ2-3 | . | . | TRBV10-3 | TGTGCCATCAGTGAACAAGGCCCGAGTGGGAGGCAGTATTTT | CAISEQGPSGRQYF
TRBJ2-2 | . | . | TRBV7-2 | TGTGCCAGCAGCCTTTCTGCGGGCTGGTACACCGGGGAGCTGTTTTTT | CASSLSAGWYTGELFF
TRBJ1-2 | . | . | TRBV6-1 | TGTGCCAGCAGTGAAGACAGTATGCCCAACTATGGCTACACCTTC | CASSEDSMPNYGYTF
TRBJ2-1 | few | . | TRBV6-1 | TGTGCCAGCAGTGAAAGAGGGGGACGGCACAATGAGCAGTTCTTC | CASSERGGRHNEQFF
TRBJ1-5 | few | . | TRBV15 | TGTGCCACCAGCAGGGGATTTCAAAGGACTCAGCCCCAGCATTTT | CATSRGFQRTQPQHF
TRBJ2-3 | . | TRBD2 | TRBV6-5 | TGTGCCAGCGCATCTAATGCGGGAGTCTCAGATACGCAGTATTTT | CASASNAGVSDTQYF
TRBJ1-1 | once | . | TRBV29-1 | TGCAGCGTCGTAAGACAGGTGAACACTGAAGCTTTCTTT | CSVVRQVNTEAFF
TRBJ2-2 | . | . | TRBV29-1 | TGCAGCGGAGGGGATACCGGGGAGCTGTTTTTT | CSGGDTGELFF
TRBJ1-6 | . | . | TRBV7-3 | TGTGCCAGCAGCTTAAACAGTGGTAATTCACCCCTCCACTTT | CASSLNSGNSPLHF
TRBJ1-2 | . | . | TRBV29-1 | TGCAGCGCCGGGGGGGTGAACTATGGCTACACCTTC | CSAGGVNYGYTF
TRBJ2-5 | . | . | TRBV29-1 | TGCAGCGTCCGGCAGGGGGGGGAGGTTGAGACCCAGTACTTC | CSVRQGGEVETQYF
TRBJ2-2 | once | . | TRBV11-3 | TGTGCCAGCAGCCCTCAGGTCTCCGGGGAGCTGTTTTTT | CASSPQVSGELFF
TRBJ1-2 | . | . | TRBV10-3 | TGTGCCATCAGTGATGTGGCAGGGGATAGGGAGCATGGCTACACCTTC | CAISDVAGDREHGYTF
TRBJ1-5 | . | . | TRBV10-3 | TGTGCCATCAGCCCCGGACAGATTAGCAATCAGCCCCAGCATTTT | CAISPGQISNQPQHF
TRBJ2-5 | . | TRBD2 | TRBV10-3 | TGTGCCATCAGTGGGGGACTAGGGGACGGAGAGACCCAGTACTTC | CAISGGLGDGETQYF
TRBJ1-6 | few | TRBD1 | TRBV5-1 | TGCGCCAGCAGCCCGACAGGGGGGATTTCTAATTCACCCCTCCACTTT | CASSPTGGISNSPLHF
TRBJ2-3 | . | . | TRBV5-1 | TGCGCCAGCAATATGGGAGGTCCCACAGATACGCAGTATTTT | CASNMGGPTDTQYF
TRBJ2-1 | . | TRBD1 | TRBV5-5 | TGTGCCAGCAGCTTCGACAGGGGCCGATGGGAGCAGTTCTTC | CASSFDRGRWEQFF
TRBJ2-2 | . | TRBD2 | TRBV4-1 | TGCGCCAGCAGCCAATTTGGGACTAGCGGGACCGGGGAGCTGTTTTTT | CASSQFGTSGTGELFF
TRBJ1-3 | . | . | TRBV3-1/TRBV3-2 | TGTGCCAGCAGCCTGGTGGCCGGAAACACCATATATTTT | CASSLVAGNTIYF
TRBJ1-1 | . | TRBD1 | TRBV7-9 | TGTGCCAGCAGCCGTTCAGGGGGGACTGAAGCTTTCTTT | CASSRSGGTEAFF
TRBJ1-1 | . | TRBD1 | TRBV27 | TGTGCCAGCAGGGCAGGACAGGGGAGAGACACTGAAGCTTTCTTT | CASRAGQGRDTEAFF
TRBJ1-1 | . | TRBD1 | TRBV7-2 | TGTGCCAGCAGCTTAAAACAGGGGGGTAGGTTTGAAGCTTTCTTT | CASSLKQGGRFEAFF
TRBJ2-1 | . | TRBD2 | TRBV7-9 | TGTGCCAGCAGCCCACGAGCGGGGAACAATGAGCAGTTCTTC | CASSPRAGNNEQFF
TRBJ2-1 | . | TRBD2 | TRBV11-2 | TGTGCCAGCAGCCACCCCCGTAGCGGGAGGGGAGGTGAGCAGTTCTTC | CASSHPRSGRGGEQFF
TRBJ2-1 | . | . | TRBV27 | TGTGCCAGCAGCCGCCCCACGGGGGGCAAGGGACTCGGCTACAATGAGCAGTTCTTC | CASSRPTGGKGLGYNEQFF
TRBJ2-5 | . | . | TRBV30 | TGTGCCTGGAGTGACGTCCGGGGGCGCGCGGAGACCCAGTACTTC | CAWSDVRGRAETQYF
TRBJ1-1 | . | . | TRBV11-2 | TGTGCCAGCAGCTTACGGGCCGGGACGAACACTGAAGCTTTCTTT | CASSLRAGTNTEAFF
TRBJ1-2 | . | . | TRBV19 | TGTGCCAGTAGTATAGACCCGACGGCAGGAATCACCTTC | CASSIDPTAGITF
TRBJ2-6 | once | . | TRBV10-3 | TGTGCCATCAGTGAGAGTCGCTCTGGGGCCAACGTCCTGACTTTC | CAISESRSGANVLTF
TRBJ2-4 | . | TRBD2 | TRBV7-8 | TGTGCCAGCAGCTTAGCCAGCGGGGGGGCTAAATTAGCCAAAAACATTCAGTACTTC | CASSLASGGAKLAKNIQYF
TRBJ1-2 | once | . | TRBV19 | TGTGCCAGTAAGGTCCCAGGGCGAAATGGCTACACCTTC | CASKVPGRNGYTF
TRBJ2-7 | . | . | TRBV4-2 | TGTGCCAGCAGCCAAGATCCCCCGGGCTACTACGAGCAGTACTTC | CASSQDPPGYYEQYF
TRBJ2-7 | . | TRBD1 | TRBV28 | TGTGCCAGCAGTTTAAGAAGGGGGCCCCGCTACGAGCAGTACTTC | CASSLRRGPRYEQYF
TRBJ1-1 | . | . | TRBV5-5 | TGTGCCAGCAGCTTTCAGGGAGACACTGAAGCTTTCTTT | CASSFQGDTEAFF
TRBJ1-5 | . | . | TRBV6-5 | TGTGCCAGCAGCCCGCAGGGGACGAATCAGCCCCAGCATTTT | CASSPQGTNQPQHF
TRBJ1-1 | few | . | TRBV25-1 | TGTGCCAGCAGTCCGGGCGGCCAATCGAACACTGAAGCTTTCTTT | CASSPGGQSNTEAFF
TRBJ1-2 | . | . | TRBV2 | TGTGCCAGCAGTGAAGGGACCAACTATGGCTACACCTTC | CASSEGTNYGYTF
TRBJ2-1 | . | TRBD1 | TRBV6-5 | TGTGCCAGCAGAGGGGGCCAATACAATGAGCAGTTCTTC | CASRGGQYNEQFF
TRBJ2-4 | . | TRBD2 | TRBV4-1 | TGCGCCAGCAGCCAGGGACTAGCGGGGCAACTAGCCAAAAACATTCAGTACTTC | CASSQGLAGQLAKNIQYF
TRBJ1-3 | . | TRBD1 | TRBV27 | TGTGCCAGCAGTGCCGGGACAGGGGGCGCTGGAAACACCATATATTTT | CASSAGTGGAGNTIYF
TRBJ2-2 | . | . | TRBV10-3 | TGTGCCACCAAAGGTCGGGAGAACGCGAACACCGGGGAGCTGTTTTTT | CATKGRENANTGELFF
TRBJ2-5 | few | TRBD2 | TRBV11-2 | TGTGCCAGCAGCGGGGGACTAGCGGGAGGCCAAGAGACCCAGTACTTC | CASSGGLAGGQETQYF
TRBJ2-5 | . | . | TRBV7-6 | TGTGCCAGCAGCTTAGTCCCCGGGGCATTCCAAGAGACCCAGTACTTC | CASSLVPGAFQETQYF
TRBJ1-1 | . | . | TRBV7-8 | TGTGCCAGCAGCTTAGGGGGTAGGGGGGTTGAAGCTTTCTTT | CASSLGGRGVEAFF
TRBJ1-6 | . | TRBD1 | TRBV27 | TGTGCCAGCAGTTTATTCCCACCGGACAGGGGAAATTCACCCCTCCACTTT | CASSLFPPDRGNSPLHF
TRBJ2-6 | . | TRBD1 | TRBV19 | TGTGCCGTGGGTGGGCAGGGGGCTGATGGGGCCAACGTCCTGACTTTC | CAVGGQGADGANVLTF
TRBJ2-7 | few | . | TRBV10-1 | TGCGCCAGCAGGCCTGGAGAAGGCCCAACCTACGAGCAGTACTTC | CASRPGEGPTYEQYF
TRBJ1-3 | . | TRBD1 | TRBV28 | TGTGCCAGCAGTGGGGACAGGAGCTCTGGAAACACCATATATTTT | CASSGDRSSGNTIYF